This T cell receptor beta chain was sequenced during a study of T cells in Graves' hyperthyroidism and ophthalmopathy (dated by TCRdb to the late 2010s). In the study overall: A discovery cohort of about 95 patients, 43 with Graves' ophthalmopathy and 55 to 65 with stable Graves' hyperthyroidism, was used to find distinguishing TCR V-J signatures. An independent validation cohort of 18 to 20 hyperthyroidism patients and approximately 17 patients who later progressed to ophthalmopathy tested prospective prediction of ophthalmopathy. The approximately 90 discovery patients were divided at random into training and test sets in a 7:3 ratio. In addition, the study compared T-cell repertoires in thyroid tissue and in blood from a handful of Graves' hyperthyroidism patients. After sampling, hyperthyroidism patients received methimazole starting at 30 mg daily, and ophthalmopathy patients received high-dose intravenous methylprednisolone. TCR Vbeta CDR3 sequencing of roughly 140 peripheral blood samples (43 ophthalmopathy, 75 to 85 hyperthyroidism and roughly 17 progressor patients) is reported in the paper.

Results and caveats for the whole study, not just this receptor: Sample size was not statistically predetermined, and blinding of investigators to group allocation was not performed. In validation, the model predicted progression to ophthalmopathy with approximately 71% sensitivity and over 72% specificity, a median of 6.5 months before onset. Most expanded thyroid clonotypes (frequency above 0.001) were also detected in blood, suggesting blood repertoires may reflect thyroid immune responses. In cross-validation, a model built on a 13 V-J signature told ophthalmopathy apart from stable hyperthyroidism with under 90% sensitivity and about 81% specificity, and in testing the same model reached 80%/75%.

Exclusion was applied to patients with uncontrolled infections, other autoimmune diseases, pregnancy or lactation. Diagnoses relied on clinical symptoms, serum thyroxine and TRAb, thyroid ultrasound and orbital computed tomography. Trizol reagent was used to extract total RNA, and RNA quality was then checked on an Agilent 2100 Bioanalyzer. Details on this clonotype: Its specific antigen is unknown. The input lacks base qualities; no much larger clone sits a single base away.

For this chain, trimming is 4 bases at the V end and 3 bases at the J end, and the number of junction bases without a gene match is 7. Taken from cysteine to phenylalanine, the CDR3 has 16 residues. Here the CDR3 DNA is all that survives: 48 bases in frame from base 1. Amplification of TCR beta CDR3 regions was carried out from RNA transcripts. The first round of RT-PCR for the TCR CDR3 was performed with the HTBI primer set and the Qiagen OneStep RT-PCR kit. The libraries were constructed in a second round of multiplex PCR and then size-selected and purified. The libraries were sequenced on an Illumina HiSeq2000 using paired-end 100 bp reads. Per the source publication's procedure: SOAPnuke was used to process the raw data, throwing out any read that contained adapters or uncalled bases, had a mean Phred below 15, or lacked an exact constant-primer or identifier match. High-quality paired reads were merged using COPE v1.2.5, and each unique nucleotide sequence was defined as a clonotype. MiTCR v1.1 was used to align the clonotypes against IMGT TRBV, TRBD and TRBJ reference segments. The analysis included only V-J combinations with a frequency above 0.0001, which together covered approximately 99% of the repertoires. The TCS score was defined as F50 (clonal expansion) divided by E x V (chaos), with BLOSUM62-based TCRdist calculated between CDR3 peptides within each V-J. Welch's t-statistics and random forest reduced 500 to 550 V-J features to 10 to 15, which were used in a naive Bayes classifier (R e1071). The similarity between thyroid and blood repertoires was quantified using the Morisita-Horn index. TCRdb reprocessed the public reads (quality trimming at Q25 with fastp, clone calling with MiXCR) and kept in-frame beta chains. For every CDR3 protein sequence, its rows merge into one entry that carries the most common genes and DNA. The V and J calls and clone size are TCRdb's, not the authors'. The sample table records 650,000 to 800,000 distinct CDR3 sequences; nearly 45% of these occur just once. The ten largest make up approximately 6.8% of the sample.

The rearranged chain carries TRBV12-3 or TRBV12-4 and TRBJ1-2; 11 junctional bases match TRBD1. The receptor comes from an adult man with Graves' disease, either hyperthyroidism or ophthalmopathy (not recorded which). Sequencing used peripheral blood or thyroid tissue (not recorded which). The CDR3: CASSSIRTGGDYGYTF. Read as DNA, the sequence is TGTGCCAGCAGTTCTATCAGGACAGGGGGCGACTATGGCTACACCTTC.